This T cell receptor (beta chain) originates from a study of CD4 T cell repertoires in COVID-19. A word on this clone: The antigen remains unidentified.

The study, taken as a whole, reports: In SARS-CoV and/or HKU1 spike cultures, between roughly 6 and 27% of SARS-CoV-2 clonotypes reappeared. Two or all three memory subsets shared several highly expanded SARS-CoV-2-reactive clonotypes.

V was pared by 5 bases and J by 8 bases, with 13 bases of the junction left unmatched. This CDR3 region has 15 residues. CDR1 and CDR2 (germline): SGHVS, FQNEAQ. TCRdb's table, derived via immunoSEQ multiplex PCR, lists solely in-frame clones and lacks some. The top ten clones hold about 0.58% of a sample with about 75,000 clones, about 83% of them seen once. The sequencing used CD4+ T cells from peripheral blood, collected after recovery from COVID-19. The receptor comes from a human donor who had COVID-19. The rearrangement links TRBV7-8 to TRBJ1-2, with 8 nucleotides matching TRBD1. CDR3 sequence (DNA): TGTGCCAGCAGCGCCGGACAGGGCGAAGTGAACGGCTACACCTTC. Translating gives CASSAGQGEVNGYTF.